Below, 2 T cell receptor beta chains from the same sample are listed, as sequenced in a study of identical twins listed by TCRdb under 2016. Library preparation employed 5' RACE. These reads were obtained on an Illumina HiSeq 2000. The raw public reads went through TCRdb reprocessing: fastp at Q25, MiXCR clone calling, in-frame beta chains kept. All rows with the same CDR3 protein become a single entry with the most common DNA and genes. Recorded for this sample are 750,000 to 950,000 distinct CDR3 sequences; 12% of them occurred a single time. The ten most abundant clones make up about 1.5% of the sample. This same sample was also taken into another study, of yellow fever vaccine responses in identical twins.

The source material was PBMCs. The source is a woman between 18 and 29 years old in good health.

Concerning this clonotype: The conserved phenylalanine or tryptophan is not found at the CDR3 terminus, so this likely reflects a read error. As DNA, the CDR3 is TGTGCCAGTATAGCCCAGGACAACACCGGGGAGCTGTTTTCT. This codes for CASIAQDNTGELFS. This chain connects TRBV19 to TRBJ2-2, with unresolved D. The V and J ends lost 7 bases and 2 bases respectively, with 11 bases between them. The CDR3 runs to 14 residues. Germline V gene lookup returns CDR1 LNHDA and CDR2 SQIVND (reference sequence).

This rearrangement joins TRBV3-1 to TRBJ2-2; D uncertain. Germline V gene lookup returns CDR1 LGHDT and CDR2 YNNKEL (reference sequence). This CDR3 spans 12 amino acids. V dropped 6 bases and J dropped 6 bases, with 8 bases sitting between them. CDR3 loop: CASRALAGELFF. The CDR3 DNA follows: TGTGCCAGCAGAGCTCTGGCCGGGGAGCTGTTTTTT.